The 6 T cell receptor beta chains presented below share a single source sample, sequenced in a study of technical replicates of blood from several donors. The repertoire was sequenced with immunoSEQ multiplex PCR; TCRdb's copy has only in-frame clones and lacks some. Found here are tens of thousands of clones, about 95% of them singletons; the top ten hold approximately 0.37%. The sample comprised T cells isolated from PBMCs. Source of these receptors: a human donor in good health.

The CDR3 sequence is CASSPTAGERNGYTF. CDR3 coding DNA: TGTGCCAGCAGTCCAACTGCGGGGGAGAGGAATGGCTACACCTTC. This chain links TRBV7-9 with TRBJ1-2; perhaps TRBD1 as D (5 bases). Per the germline V gene, CDR1 is SEHNR and CDR2 is FQNEAQ (reference sequence). This CDR3 comprises 15 residues. Trimming shortened V by 6 bases and J by 6 bases, and 20 bases separated the two germline ends.

V is TRBV6-5 and J is TRBJ2-7; 7 bases match TRBD2. The ends lost 1 base at V and 0 bases at J; junction bases unmatched: 6. The CDR3 is made up of 16 amino acids. Germline lookup yields CDR1 MNHEY and CDR2 SVGAGI. The CDR3 DNA is TGTGCCAGCAGTTACTTAAGCGGGGCGAGCTCCTACGAGCAGTACTTC. Translating it yields CASSYLSGASSYEQYF.

The CDR3 bases are TGTGCCAGCAGCGTAGACGGGACAGGGAGTACGGATACGCAGTATTTT. This gives the protein CASSVDGTGSTDTQYF. The chain employs TRBV9 and TRBJ2-3, with 9 bases identical to TRBD1. V gave up 0 bases and J gave up 6 bases; unmatched junction bases: 8. Looked up from germline, CDR1 is SGDLS and CDR2 is YYNGEE. The CDR3 covers 16 residues.

V gene TRBV27 combines with J gene TRBJ2-3; D is unclear. Trimming took 2 bases from V and 5 from J, leaving 5 bases between them. Germline V CDR1 and CDR2: MNHEY, SMNVEV (reference sequence). This CDR3 is 12 amino acids long. The CDR3 nucleotides are TGTGCCAGCAGTTTAGCCGGAGATACGCAGTATTTT. It yields the protein CASSLAGDTQYF.

The J gene is TRBJ2-4, the V gene TRBV28; TRBD1 is a possible D gene (6 bases). The CDR3 totals 16 residues. Trimming took off 4 bases at V and 0 bases at J, with 13 bases between the two ends. CDR1 MDHEN and CDR2 SYDVKM come from the germline V gene. The DNA for the CDR3 is TGTGCCAGCAGTTCGAGACAGGCACTAGCCAAAAACATTCAGTACTTC. Amino acid sequence: CASSSRQALAKNIQYF.

The chain is built from TRBV11-3 and TRBJ2-3; 11 nucleotides align to TRBD2. The CDR3 runs 17 residues. The V and J ends lost 5 bases and 2 bases, in that order; junction bases with no gene match: 9. Germline CDR1 reads SGHNT; CDR2 reads YENEEA. In DNA, the CDR3 is TGTGCCAGCAGCGCTACTAGCGGGAGTTCAGTCACAGATACGCAGTATTTT. It yields the protein CASSATSGSSVTDTQYF. Supplemented by reference TRBV11-3 and TRBJ2-3, the full variable domain reads EAGVVQSPRYKIIEKKQPVAFWCNPISGHNTLYWYLQNLGQGPELLIRYENEEAVDDSQLPKDRFSAERLKGVDSTLKIQPAELGDSAVYLCASSATSGSSVTDTQYFGPGTRLTVL.